This T cell receptor beta chain was sequenced during a study of T cell changes during pregnancy in multiple sclerosis (dated by TCRdb to between 2018 and 2020). For the wider study: The study examined how the T cell repertoire changed over the course of pregnancy in women with multiple sclerosis.

Comments on this clone: The antigen it binds to is not known. Per-nucleotide qualities are absent, and no much larger clonotype sits a single base away.

The library came from the immunoSEQ multiplex PCR assay. Drawn from immuneACCESS, this table holds only the in-frame rearrangements with V and J called that TCRdb kept. Clones are partly lost; checked studies trace under half to an unresolved V gene and leave the rest unexplained. The sample table shows tens of thousands of clones, and about 90% are seen once. The ten largest make up around 0.35% of the sample. V is shortened by 2 bases, J by 4 bases, and the region joining them spans 12 bases. The CDR3 numbers 14 residues from cysteine through phenylalanine. Of all the DNA, just the CDR3 is kept, 42 bases in frame from base 1. The germline V gene (reference sequence) supplies CDR1 SGHNT and CDR2 YYREEE.

The source of this sequence is a female donor in good health, enrolled as a control in a pregnancy study. This specimen consisted of CD4+ T cells from peripheral blood mononuclear cells, obtained in the second trimester of pregnancy. The V and J genes are TRBV5-4 and TRBJ1-1, with an unclear D gene assignment. In nucleotide form, the sequence is TGTGCCAGCAGCTTCTCGAGGGTTTTCACTGAAGCTTTCTTT. This yields the protein CASSFSRVFTEAFF.